This T cell receptor beta chain was sequenced during a study of post-analysis software for immune sequencing data (dated by TCRdb to about 2015). About the full investigation: Relapsing-remitting, secondary progressive and progressive-relapsing multiple sclerosis were recorded as disease courses, and subtype annotation was lacking for some patients. A subset of samples was prepared in parallel using single-end sample barcoding, then pooled and co-amplified after Illumina adapter ligation. The multiple sclerosis patient repertoires were compared with around ten previously published healthy control repertoires from donors aged 6 to 25 years. Points the paper makes about the study in general: Direct clustering with F measure showed strong co-clustering of samples prepared in the same batch, prompting a batch-effect correction. Patients showed significantly higher frequencies than controls for roughly 5 TRBV segments, among them TRBV5-6, TRBV5-1 and TRBV20-1. The multiple sclerosis patient group was slightly younger than the control group. Multiple sclerosis patients had significantly lower normalized Chao1 diversity than controls, a result that suggests substantial peripheral T-cell clonal expansion.

TCR beta repertoires were profiled from peripheral blood of 10 to 15 young patients with multiple sclerosis to demonstrate the VDJtools post-analysis software. The multiple sclerosis patients were children and adolescents between roughly 6 and 16 years of age. At the junction V is shortened by 5 bases and J by 4 bases, with 23 bases in between. The CDR3 numbers 17 residues from cysteine through phenylalanine. The CDR3 DNA has 51 bases and is translated from base 1. CDR1 and CDR2, looked up from the germline V gene, are ENHRY and SYGVKD. Library preparation used PCR. Sequencing used an Illumina HiSeq 2500. To reduce PCR and sequencing biases, unique molecular identifiers were incorporated into the TCR beta cDNA libraries. Per 1 to 10 million input T cells, 500,000 or so cDNA molecules were obtained, such that each molecule approximated one T cell. The patient libraries were prepared and sequenced using the same protocol as the earlier healthy control dataset. Samples belonging to the same batch were prepared together, multiplexed and sequenced on a shared HiSeq lane. In the source study's methods: MIGEC was used to process the raw barcoded reads, and molecular identifier groups with only a single read were discarded before consensus assembly and CDR3 extraction. Clonotype tables were post-analysed with VDJtools, normalizing diversity by down-sampling all datasets to the smallest sample size. Repertoire overlap clustering matched CDR3 amino acid but not nucleotide sequences to correct batch-related cross-sample contamination. The raw public data were reprocessed by TCRdb itself: fastp quality trimming at Q25, MiXCR clonotype calling, in-frame beta chains only. Each record represents a unique CDR3 protein, reported with the most common genes and DNA among its rows. The V and J calls and clone size come from TCRdb's table, not from the authors' own analysis. The sample contains 700,000 to 800,000 distinct CDR3 sequences, 30% of them found a single time. Roughly 0.54% of the sample is held by the ten biggest clonotypes.

Comments on this clonotype: Its antigen is unknown. Per-nucleotide qualities are absent, and no much larger clonotype sits a single base away.

The clonotype originates from a girl aged 10 to 17 with multiple sclerosis. Sequenced: blood. Rearrangement joined TRBV10-3 to TRBJ1-2; TRBD1 is perhaps the D gene, given 6 matching bases. The DNA sequence is as follows: TGTGCCATCAGTCCGGGGGCAACCAGGTCACTGACCTATGGCTACACCTTC. This yields the protein CAISPGATRSLTYGYTF.